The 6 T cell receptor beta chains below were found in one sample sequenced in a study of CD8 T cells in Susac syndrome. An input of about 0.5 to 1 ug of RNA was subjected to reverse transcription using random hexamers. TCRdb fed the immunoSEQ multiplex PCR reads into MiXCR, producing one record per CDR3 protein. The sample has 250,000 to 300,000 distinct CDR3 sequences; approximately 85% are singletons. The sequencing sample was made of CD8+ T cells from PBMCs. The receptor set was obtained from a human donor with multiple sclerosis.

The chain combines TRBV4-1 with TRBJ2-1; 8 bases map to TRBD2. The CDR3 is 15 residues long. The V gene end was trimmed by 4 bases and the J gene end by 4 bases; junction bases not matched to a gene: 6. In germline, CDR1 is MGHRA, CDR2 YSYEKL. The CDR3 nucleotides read TGCGCCAGCAGCCCCCCGTCGGGGGGGTACAATGAGCAGTTCTTC. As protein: CASSPPSGGYNEQFF.

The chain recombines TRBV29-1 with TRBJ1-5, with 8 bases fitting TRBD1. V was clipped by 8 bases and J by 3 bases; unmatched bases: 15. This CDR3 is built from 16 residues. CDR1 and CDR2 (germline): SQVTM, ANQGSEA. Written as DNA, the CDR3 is TGCAGCCCCCCCGATTGGACAGGGCGGGACAATCAGCCCCAGCATTTT. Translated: CSPPDWTGRDNQPQHF.

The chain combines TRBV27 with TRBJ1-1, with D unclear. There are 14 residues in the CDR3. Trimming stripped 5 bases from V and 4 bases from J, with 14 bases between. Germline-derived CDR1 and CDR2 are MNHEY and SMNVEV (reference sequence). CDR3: CASSPFGPATEAFF. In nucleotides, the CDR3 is TGTGCCAGCAGTCCATTCGGGCCCGCCACTGAAGCTTTCTTT.

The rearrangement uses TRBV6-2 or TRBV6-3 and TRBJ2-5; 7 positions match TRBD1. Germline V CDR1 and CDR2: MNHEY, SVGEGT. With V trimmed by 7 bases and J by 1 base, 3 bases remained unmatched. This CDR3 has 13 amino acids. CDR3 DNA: TGTGCCAGCATGGGGACAGTCCAAGAGACCCAGTACTTC. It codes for CASMGTVQETQYF.

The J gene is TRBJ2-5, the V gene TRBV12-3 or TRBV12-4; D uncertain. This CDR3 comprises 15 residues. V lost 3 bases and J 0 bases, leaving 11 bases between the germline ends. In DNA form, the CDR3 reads TGTGCCAGCAGTTTTAGGGCAGCCCACCAAGAGACCCAGTACTTC. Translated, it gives CASSFRAAHQETQYF.

The DNA of the CDR3 is TGTGCCAGCAGCCGGCACACAGGGGGTTACACGAACACCGGGGAGCTGTTTTTT. Translation: CASSRHTGGYTNTGELFF. The chain links TRBV3-1 to TRBJ2-2; 8 bases are shared with TRBD1. This CDR3 has 18 amino acids. V trimming: 4 bases; J trimming: 0 bases; junction bases outside the gene matches: 10. In germline, CDR1 is LGHDT, CDR2 YNNKEL (reference sequence).